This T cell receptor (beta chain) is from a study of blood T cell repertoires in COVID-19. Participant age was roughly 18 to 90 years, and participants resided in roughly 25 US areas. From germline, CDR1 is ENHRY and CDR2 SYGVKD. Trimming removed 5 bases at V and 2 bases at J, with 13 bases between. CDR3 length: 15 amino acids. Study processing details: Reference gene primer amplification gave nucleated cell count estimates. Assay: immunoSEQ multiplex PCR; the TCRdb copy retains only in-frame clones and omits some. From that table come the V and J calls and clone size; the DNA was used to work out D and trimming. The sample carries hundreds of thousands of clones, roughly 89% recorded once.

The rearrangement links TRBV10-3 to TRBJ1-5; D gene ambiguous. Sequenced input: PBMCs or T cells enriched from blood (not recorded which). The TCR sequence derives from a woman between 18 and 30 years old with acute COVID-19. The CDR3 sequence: CAISSSSLGNQPQHF. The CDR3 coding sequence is TGTGCCATCAGTTCCTCGAGTCTAGGCAATCAGCCCCAGCATTTT.